This TCR beta chain was obtained from a study of beta chain features in type 1 diabetes. Sorted CD4+ subsets: naive, central memory, regulatory, stem cell-like memory (CD45RO/CCR7/CD25/CD127/CD95/CD27 panel). Every bit of the isolated RNA underwent reverse transcription, so sequencing read expressed TCRB transcripts. Data came from immunoSEQ multiplex PCR; TCRdb stores just in-frame clones and leaves some out. Among about 340,000 clones listed, 8% were seen once. The V gene end was trimmed by 5 bases and the J gene end by 6 bases; junction bases not matched to a gene: 10. Germline-derived CDR1 and CDR2 are SGHTA and FQGTGA. The CDR3 covers 15 residues. In the case of this clone: Antigen unknown.

Regarding the study as a whole: Healthy donors had naive, central memory and Treg TCRB repertoires that appeared less similar than those seen among patients. Type 1 diabetes patients had TCRB CDR3s that were shorter (moderately but significantly so) in all four CD4+ subsets. VDJ junctions from patients with type 1 diabetes contained fewer insertions and more deletions.

The clonotype originates from a woman aged 18 to 35 in good health. Source material: central memory CD4+ T cells from blood. The rearrangement uses TRBV7-3 and TRBJ2-1, with 7 bases that match TRBD2. DNA for the CDR3: TGTGCCAGCAGCCCAACTCAGGGAGGGGTCAATGAGCAGTTCTTC. This gives the protein CASSPTQGGVNEQFF.